This note documents a single T cell receptor beta chain sequence. Its cognate antigen is unknown. The data derive from a study of T cell responses to AZD1222 COVID-19 vaccine. General study results and limits: Among AZD1222 vaccinees, only five or six were seropositive at baseline. The donor cohort was predominantly white British with a female majority, and clonal diversity may have been underestimated.

Second-dose groups at about 4 or about 12 weeks were pooled. Profiling relied on immunoSEQ multiplex PCR, and the TCRdb table lists in-frame clones only, not all of them. The table shows some 200,000 clones, with approximately 90% occurring only once. Germline lookup yields CDR1 MNHEY and CDR2 SMNVEV (reference sequence). CDR3 length: 17 amino acids. V was clipped by 2 bases and J by 4 bases; unmatched bases: 11. This receptor was obtained from an adult who received the AZD1222 COVID-19 vaccine. The V and J genes are TRBV27 and TRBJ2-3; 8 bases are shared with TRBD2. The source material was peripheral blood, sampled 28 days after the second AZD1222 dose. CDR3 region: CASSLIASGRRADTQYF. CDR3 coding DNA: TGTGCCAGCAGTTTAATTGCCAGCGGGAGACGGGCAGATACGCAGTATTTT.